A selection of T cell receptor beta chains follows, all from one sample in a study of T cell repertoires in cytomegalovirus infection. Which antigens these TCRs recognize remains unknown. TCRdb redid the calling of the reads with MiXCR, one entry per CDR3 protein. In the table there are approximately 300,000 distinct CDR3 sequences, about 25% of which are singletons. The material was cultured PBMCs, obtained from culture after CMV antigen stimulation. The source of these receptors is a human donor in good health (CMV status not recorded). Some clones in this sample may be carry-over from other donors' samples. CDR3s include the opening cysteine and the closing phenylalanine or tryptophan. Fields, in order: J gene, D gene, clone size, V gene, CDR3 protein, CDR3 DNA. A D gene is named only where the DNA matches it firmly. Size values are once, few and many counts, or a class for expanded clones, and some rows have none.

j_call: TRBJ1-1; d_call: -; clone_size: -; v_call: TRBV5-5; cdr3_aa: CASSFEGISSEAFF; cdr3_nt: TGTGCCAGCAGCTTCGAGGGGATCAGTTCTGAAGCTTTCTTT
j_call: TRBJ1-6; d_call: -; clone_size: many; v_call: TRBV7-2; cdr3_aa: CASSYRNSPLHF; cdr3_nt: TGTGCCAGCAGCTACAGGAATTCACCCCTCCACTTT
j_call: TRBJ2-1; d_call: -; clone_size: few; v_call: TRBV27; cdr3_aa: CASSWGHRGSNEQFF; cdr3_nt: TGTGCCAGCAGTTGGGGACATCGTGGTTCGAATGAGCAGTTCTTC
j_call: TRBJ2-3; d_call: TRBD2; clone_size: -; v_call: TRBV27; cdr3_aa: CASSLYGVEAGESTDTQYF; cdr3_nt: TGTGCCAGCAGTTTATATGGCGTAGAAGCGGGAGAAAGCACAGATACGCAGTATTTT
j_call: TRBJ1-1; d_call: -; clone_size: many; v_call: TRBV13; cdr3_aa: CASSAGYLGTEAFF; cdr3_nt: TGTGCCAGCAGCGCGGGCTATCTGGGCACTGAAGCTTTCTTT
j_call: TRBJ2-1; d_call: -; clone_size: many; v_call: TRBV7-6; cdr3_aa: CASSPGADSYNEQFF; cdr3_nt: TGTGCCAGCAGTCCCGGGGCGGACTCCTACAATGAGCAGTTCTTC
j_call: TRBJ2-5; d_call: TRBD2; clone_size: few; v_call: TRBV7-2; cdr3_aa: CASSLVVSGSETQYF; cdr3_nt: TGTGCCAGCAGCTTAGTTGTTAGCGGGAGTGAGACCCAGTACTTC
j_call: TRBJ2-6; d_call: -; clone_size: -; v_call: TRBV6-6; cdr3_aa: CASSYPGSGANVLTF; cdr3_nt: TGTGCCAGCAGTTACCCAGGGTCTGGGGCCAACGTCCTGACTTTC
j_call: TRBJ2-7; d_call: -; clone_size: -; v_call: TRBV4-1; cdr3_aa: CASSQDGGEQYF; cdr3_nt: TGTGCCAGCAGCCAAGATGGAGGCGAGCAGTACTTC
j_call: TRBJ2-1; d_call: TRBD2; clone_size: -; v_call: TRBV25-1; cdr3_aa: CASSEYSGRVFNEQFF; cdr3_nt: TGTGCCAGCAGTGAATACAGCGGGAGGGTTTTCAATGAGCAGTTCTTC
j_call: TRBJ2-7; d_call: -; clone_size: -; v_call: TRBV28; cdr3_aa: CASNTQGQASYEQYF; cdr3_nt: TGTGCCAGCAACACTCAGGGGCAAGCCTCCTACGAGCAGTACTTC
j_call: TRBJ1-3; d_call: -; clone_size: few; v_call: TRBV28; cdr3_aa: CASSSNLETLGNTIYF; cdr3_nt: TGTGCCAGCAGTTCGAATCTAGAGACACTCGGAAACACCATATATTTT
j_call: TRBJ2-1; d_call: -; clone_size: few; v_call: TRBV4-1; cdr3_aa: CASSRLSGSTYNEQFF; cdr3_nt: TGTGCCAGCAGCCGCTTAAGCGGATCTACCTACAATGAGCAGTTCTTC
j_call: TRBJ1-4; d_call: -; clone_size: -; v_call: TRBV6-8; cdr3_aa: CASKPQAAAEKLFF; cdr3_nt: TGTGCCAGCAAACCTCAGGCGGCGGCTGAAAAACTGTTTTTT
j_call: TRBJ2-7; d_call: TRBD2; clone_size: -; v_call: TRBV7-8; cdr3_aa: CASSSREEYF; cdr3_nt: TGTGCCAGCAGCTCCCGGGAGGAGTACTTC
j_call: TRBJ2-1; d_call: TRBD2; clone_size: few; v_call: TRBV7-9; cdr3_aa: CASSSPLTSGGPYNEQFF; cdr3_nt: TGTGCCAGCAGCTCCCCTCTTACTAGCGGGGGTCCCTACAATGAGCAGTTCTTC
j_call: TRBJ2-1; d_call: -; clone_size: medium-sized; v_call: TRBV5-6; cdr3_aa: CASSPGGPSSYNEQFF; cdr3_nt: TGTGCCAGCAGCCCCGGCGGGCCGAGCTCCTACAATGAGCAGTTCTTC
j_call: TRBJ2-5; d_call: TRBD2; clone_size: few; v_call: TRBV11-2; cdr3_aa: CASSLWLAGVETQYF; cdr3_nt: TGTGCCAGCAGCTTATGGCTAGCGGGAGTGGAGACCCAGTACTTC
j_call: TRBJ1-5; d_call: -; clone_size: -; v_call: TRBV7-8; cdr3_aa: CASSLDGRWETNQPQHF; cdr3_nt: TGTGCCAGCAGCTTAGATGGCCGCTGGGAGACTAATCAGCCCCAGCATTTT
j_call: TRBJ1-4; d_call: -; clone_size: many; v_call: TRBV6-1; cdr3_aa: CASGRGYEKLFF; cdr3_nt: TGTGCCAGCGGTAGGGGGTACGAAAAACTGTTTTTT
j_call: TRBJ2-7; d_call: TRBD2; clone_size: -; v_call: TRBV20-1; cdr3_aa: CSATLAGEVQYF; cdr3_nt: TGCAGTGCTACACTAGCGGGAGAGGTGCAGTACTTC
j_call: TRBJ2-1; d_call: TRBD2; clone_size: -; v_call: TRBV7-4; cdr3_aa: CASSLSGGFYNEQFF; cdr3_nt: TGTGCCAGCAGCTTAAGCGGGGGCTTTTACAATGAGCAGTTCTTC
j_call: TRBJ2-1; d_call: -; clone_size: many; v_call: TRBV6-1; cdr3_aa: CASTRTQSYNEQFF; cdr3_nt: TGTGCCAGCACGAGGACCCAATCCTACAATGAGCAGTTCTTC